This T cell receptor (beta chain) was found in a study of blood T cell repertoires in COVID-19. The overall study: From the United States, Italy and Spain came samples of acute and convalescent COVID-19. From T cells, B-cell-depleted T cells, or PBMCs came the material, which was cDNA or gDNA.

Germline loops: CDR1 MGHDK, CDR2 SYGVNS. The V gene end was trimmed by 2 bases and the J gene end by 1 base; junction bases not matched to a gene: 8. The CDR3 runs 17 residues. The authors' processing: Amplification from reference gene primers served as the basis for estimated nucleated cell counts. Assay used: immunoSEQ multiplex PCR; TCRdb lists only in-frame clones, some missing. V, J and clone size are taken as reported in that table, and D and trimming were inferred from the DNA itself. Seen here are 100,000 to 140,000 clones, about 89% observed once, and the top ten hold approximately 4.9%. This clonotype was sampled from a man aged 35-49 years with active or convalescent COVID-19. The gene calls are TRBV25-1 and TRBJ1-5; TRBD1 matches at 7 bases. The sample comprised peripheral blood. The CDR3 nucleotides read TGTGCCAGCAGTGAAATAGGGGGCGCGGGAAGCAATCAGCCCCAGCATTTT. Amino acids: CASSEIGGAGSNQPQHF.